Below are 27 T cell receptor beta chains sequenced from a single sample in a study of T cell responses to AZD1222 COVID-19 vaccine. Here immunoSEQ multiplex PCR was the method, and the copy in TCRdb shows in-frame clones only, minus some. The table shows 75,000 to 85,000 clones, with approximately 87% occurring only once. This specimen consisted of peripheral blood, obtained 28 days after the second AZD1222 dose. The receptors were gathered from an adult who received the AZD1222 COVID-19 vaccine.

The chain recombines TRBV19 with TRBJ1-5, with D maybe TRBD1 (5 bases). CDR3 length equals 13 residues. The ends were cut back, 5 bases at V and 7 bases at J, with 12 bases in the middle. Per the germline V gene, CDR1 is LNHDA and CDR2 is SQIVND (reference sequence). The CDR3 DNA follows: TGTGCCAGTAGTGGTGGGGCAAGGCAGCCCCAGCATTTT. It codes for CASSGGARQPQHF. Looking up the rest from reference TRBV19 and TRBJ1-5 gives the full variable domain: DGGITQSPKYLFRKEGQNVTLSCEQNLNHDAMYWYRQDPGQGLRLIYYSQIVNDFQKGDIAEGYSVSREKKESFPLTVTSAQKNPTAFYLCASSGGARQPQHFGDGTRLSIL.

The chain combines TRBV6-1 with TRBJ1-2; the D gene is possibly TRBD1 (5 bases). The germline CDR1 and CDR2 sequences are MNHNS and SASEGT. The CDR3 has 15 residues. Trimming took off 1 base at V and 7 bases at J, with 16 bases between the two ends. The CDR3 here is CASSEVRSGSGGYTF. In nucleotides, the CDR3 is TGTGCCAGCAGTGAAGTAAGGTCAGGGAGTGGTGGCTACACCTTC.

The V and J genes are TRBV28 and TRBJ2-7, with TRBD1 matching over 9 bases. Per the germline V gene, CDR1 is MDHEN and CDR2 is SYDVKM. Germline trimming cut 5 bases from V and 0 bases from J; bases unmatched to any gene: 14. This CDR3 region has 18 residues. The CDR3 reads CASSLNTLDRGDSYEQYF. The CDR3 region has the DNA TGTGCCAGCAGTCTGAATACCCTGGACAGGGGTGACTCCTACGAGCAGTACTTC.

This clone came up once. The chain carries TRBV5-1 and TRBJ2-2; TRBD1 matches at 9 bases. The junction had 7 bases not matched to a gene; V was cut back by 4 bases and J by 6 bases. The CDR3 extends over 15 amino acids. The V gene's germline CDR1 is SGHRS and CDR2 YFSETQ. The DNA for the CDR3 is TGCGCCAGCAGCCCCCGGGACAGGGATTCCGGGGAGCTGTTTTTT. It translates to CASSPRDRDSGELFF.

In this sample, this clone turned up once. The V and J genes are TRBV7-3 and TRBJ1-1; D might be TRBD1 (6 bases). The CDR3 is made up of 14 amino acids. Trimming pared 2 bases from V and 0 bases from J, leaving 7 bases between. Germline CDR1 reads SGHTA; CDR2 reads FQGTGA. In DNA, the CDR3 is TGTGCCAGCAGCTTAGGGGGCATGAACACTGAAGCTTTCTTT. Translation gives CASSLGGMNTEAFF.

The chain joins TRBV30 to TRBJ2-7; 9 positions agree with TRBD1. This CDR3 region has 14 residues. Germline loops: CDR1 GTSNPN, CDR2 SVGIG (reference sequence). V trimming: 3 bases; J trimming: 2 bases; junction bases outside the gene matches: 5. Written as DNA, the CDR3 is TGTGCCTGGAGACGGCGACAGGGGGCCTACGAGCAGTACTTC. It encodes CAWRRRQGAYEQYF.

The rearrangement links TRBV5-1 to TRBJ1-6; 7 nucleotides agree with TRBD1. Germline V CDR1 and CDR2: SGHRS, YFSETQ. The V segment lost 9 bases and the J segment 0 bases; nucleotides outside the gene matches: 6. The CDR3 covers 15 residues. The CDR3 reads CATKGDSSYNSPLHF. CDR3 sequence (DNA): TGCGCCACCAAAGGGGACAGCTCCTATAATTCACCCCTCCACTTT.

V is TRBV30 and J is TRBJ2-3, with 8 positions matching TRBD2. The length of the CDR3 is 13 residues. Germline CDR1 is GTSNPN and CDR2 is SVGIG (reference sequence). The junction had 7 bases not matched to a gene; V was cut back by 7 bases and J by 4 bases. The CDR3 bases are TGTGCCTCCAAGCGGGGGCAAGCAGATACGCAGTATTTT. Translation: CASKRGQADTQYF.

This chain joins TRBV12-3 or TRBV12-4 and TRBJ1-6, with 7 nucleotides matching TRBD1. The CDR3 spans 13 residues. V lost 6 bases and J lost 8; bases outside the gene matches: 4. CDR3 DNA sequence: TGTGCCAGCAGAGGGACAGAGGATTCACCCCTCCACTTT. Translation gives CASRGTEDSPLHF.

The rearrangement uses TRBV4-1 and TRBJ2-5; D unclear. CDR3 size: 15 residues. Germline CDR1 is MGHRA and CDR2 is YSYEKL. V lost 1 base to trimming and J lost 1 base, with 10 bases between them. The chain's CDR3 is CASSQGRISQETQYF. In DNA form, the CDR3 reads TGCGCCAGCAGCCAAGGGAGAATCTCCCAAGAGACCCAGTACTTC.

The genes are TRBV6-5 and TRBJ1-2, with D uncertain. In germline, CDR1 is MNHEY, CDR2 SVGAGI. Trimming took 8 bases from V and 8 from J, leaving 12 bases between them. The CDR3 is made up of 11 amino acids. CDR3 nucleotide sequence: TGTGCCAGCCATTATGGGAGAGGCTACACCTTC. Encoded protein: CASHYGRGYTF.

The CDR3 nucleotides are TGTGCCAGCAGCCAAGGGGGGACTGAAGCTTTCTTT. Protein sequence: CASSQGGTEAFF. The rearrangement links TRBV3-1 (or the pseudogene TRBV3-2) to TRBJ1-1, with D possibly matching TRBD1 (5 bases). CDR3 size: 12 residues. CDR1 is LGHDT and CDR2 is YNNKEL in the germline V gene (reference sequence). The V end lost 1 base, the J end lost 5 bases, and 5 bases lay between the germline ends.

This chain links TRBV27 with TRBJ2-7; TRBD2 matches at 9 bases. V gave up 2 bases and J gave up 2 bases; unmatched junction bases: 7. CDR3 length equals 16 residues. The germline gives CDR1 MNHEY, CDR2 SMNVEV (reference sequence). The CDR3 sequence: CASSLVPSGGTYEQYF. The CDR3 DNA reads as TGTGCCAGCAGTTTAGTCCCGAGCGGGGGGACCTACGAGCAGTACTTC.

CDR3 residues: CASSLEKYEQYF. The DNA for the CDR3 is TGTGCCAGCAGCTTGGAGAAGTACGAGCAGTACTTC. The gene calls are TRBV5-6 and TRBJ2-7, with D unresolved. CDR3 length equals 12 residues. Trimming removed 0 bases from V and 4 bases from J, with 5 bases in between. Germline CDR1 reads SGHDT; CDR2 reads YYEEEE.

The CDR3 loop is CASSFYQGPQHF. In DNA, the CDR3 is TGTGCCAGCAGCTTTTATCAGGGGCCCCAGCATTTT. This rearrangement joins TRBV7-2 to TRBJ1-5; D possibly corresponds to TRBD1 (5 bases). Germline V gene sequence: CDR1 SGHTA, CDR2 FQGNSA. V was pared by 3 bases and J by 9 bases, with 9 bases between. CDR3 size: 12 residues.

The genes are TRBV14 and TRBJ2-3, with 8 bases aligning to TRBD1. The CDR3 covers 15 residues. The germline V gene encodes CDR1 SGHDN and CDR2 FVKESK. Trimming cost V 7 bases and J 4 bases; bases outside gene matches: 10. CDR3 coding DNA: TGTGCCAGCACCAGGACAGGGATATTGGCAGATACGCAGTATTTT. This codes for CASTRTGILADTQYF.

The chain carries TRBV15 and TRBJ1-2; tentative D call: TRBD1 (5 bases). Germline CDR1 and CDR2: LNHNV and YYDKDF (reference sequence). V shed 1 base and J shed 1 base, with 13 bases lying between them. The CDR3 spans 16 residues. The CDR3: CATSRVEVRGNYGYTF. CDR3 DNA sequence: TGTGCCACCAGCAGAGTAGAAGTGAGGGGTAACTATGGCTACACCTTC.

This chain joins TRBV4-1 and TRBJ2-3; 7 positions agree with TRBD1. Unmatched junction bases numbered 10, after V lost 1 base and J lost 9 bases. Germline V gives CDR1 MGHRA, CDR2 YSYEKL. CDR3 size: 15 residues. CDR3 loop: CASSQGGTVVETQYF. CDR3 nucleotides: TGCGCCAGCAGCCAAGGGGGGACAGTAGTGGAGACGCAGTATTTT.

The chain carries TRBV6-1 and TRBJ1-4; 10 nucleotides line up with TRBD1. The CDR3 length is 16 residues. Looked up from germline, CDR1 is MNHNS and CDR2 is SASEGT. Trimming removed 3 bases from V and 7 bases from J; junction bases left unmatched: 8. In nucleotides, the CDR3 is TGTGCCAGCAGTGATCTCCCGGGACAGGGGAGTGAAAAACTGTTTTTT. Its protein is CASSDLPGQGSEKLFF.

This chain connects TRBV28 to TRBJ2-5; maybe TRBD1 (6 bases). Per the germline V gene, CDR1 is MDHEN and CDR2 is SYDVKM. V was clipped by 6 bases and J by 1 base, with 12 bases between them. The CDR3 loop spans 14 amino acids. The CDR3 loop is CASRHRVLQETQYF. The CDR3 DNA sequence: TGTGCCAGCAGACACAGGGTACTCCAAGAGACCCAGTACTTC. The variable domain in full, completed from reference TRBV28 and TRBJ2-5, reads DVKVTQSSRYLVKRTGEKVFLECVQDMDHENMFWYRQDPGLGLRLIYFSYDVKMKEKGDIPEGYSVSREKKERFSLILESASTNQTSMYLCASRHRVLQETQYFGPGTRLLVL.

The chain joins TRBV9 to TRBJ1-3; D not certain. Germline values: CDR1 SGDLS, CDR2 YYNGEE. CDR3 size: 16 residues. V lost 0 bases, J lost 3 bases, and 13 bases lay in between. CDR3 sequence: CASSVGSADIGNTIYF. The CDR3 DNA follows: TGTGCCAGCAGCGTAGGCTCGGCGGATATTGGAAACACCATATATTTT.

This chain joins TRBV7-3 and TRBJ1-5, with TRBD1 as a possible D gene (6 bases). The V and J ends lost 4 bases and 7 bases respectively, with 11 bases between them. This CDR3 is built from 13 residues. Germline CDR1 SGHTA, CDR2 FQGTGA. The CDR3 region has the DNA TGTGCCAGCAGCTCAGGGGATGGGCAGCCCCAGCATTTT. Protein product: CASSSGDGQPQHF.

This clone has just a few counts. The genes are TRBV20-1 and TRBJ2-2; the match to TRBD1 covers 11 bases. After removal of 3 bases from V and 3 bases from J, the junction contained 6 bases not matched to a gene. Germline V gene lookup returns CDR1 DFQATT and CDR2 SNEGSKA (reference sequence). The CDR3 consists of 16 residues. DNA of the CDR3: TGCAGTGCTAGTCCTCCGGGACAGGGGGACACCGGGGAGCTGTTTTTT. Its translation: CSASPPGQGDTGELFF.

V is TRBV18 and J is TRBJ2-1; tentative D call: TRBD2 (5 bases). Per the germline V gene, CDR1 is KGHSH and CDR2 is LQKENI. The CDR3 is 13 residues long. The V end lost 0 bases, the J end lost 9 bases, and 9 bases lay between the germline ends. CDR3 region: CASSPPEGSEQFF. Here the CDR3 DNA reads TGTGCCAGCTCACCACCTGAGGGATCTGAGCAGTTCTTC.

CDR3: CAWKYNTEAFF. In nucleotides, the CDR3 is TGTGCCTGGAAGTACAACACTGAAGCTTTCTTT. The chain links TRBV30 to TRBJ1-1; no clear D gene. V lost 4 bases and J lost 2, with 5 bases in between. The V gene's germline CDR1 is GTSNPN and CDR2 SVGIG (reference sequence). CDR3 size: 11 residues.

The sample holds one count of this clone. The J gene is TRBJ1-2, the V gene TRBV30; 7 bases fit TRBD1. Germline V gene sequence: CDR1 GTSNPN, CDR2 SVGIG (reference sequence). The CDR3 runs to 13 residues. V shed 5 bases, J shed 4 bases, and the junction held 7 bases outside the gene matches. Written as DNA, the CDR3 is TGTGCCTGGGCAGAAGGGGGCCCCTATGGCTACACCTTC. As protein: CAWAEGGPYGYTF. The entire variable domain, with the rest obtained from reference TRBV30 and TRBJ1-2, is as follows: SQTIHQWPATLVQPVGSPLSLECTVEGTSNPNLYWYRQAAGRGLQLLFYSVGIGQISSEVPQNLSASRPQDRQFILSSKKLLLSDSGFYLCAWAEGGPYGYTFGSGTRLTVV.

The chain couples TRBV4-1 to TRBJ2-2; D is perhaps TRBD1 (5 bases). CDR1 and CDR2 (germline): MGHRA, YSYEKL. This CDR3 contains 14 residues. V was trimmed by 1 base and J by 5 bases, leaving 8 bases between them. The CDR3 protein is CASSQGTITGELFF. For the CDR3, the DNA is TGCGCCAGCAGCCAAGGGACAATTACCGGGGAGCTGTTTTTT.